This T cell receptor beta chain came from a study of blood T cells in healthy people across ages. Study-wide results and caveats: Older age went with lower TCR beta diversity per million T cells, in a roughly linear way.

The J segment lost 9 bases and the V segment lost 2 bases, leaving 6 bases of the junction unmatched. The CDR3 totals 14 residues. Together with a sample-barcoded 5' primer, a J-beta primer mix was included in a second PCR lasting roughly 6 to 12 cycles. CDR3-containing paired-end reads numbering at least 2.5 million came from each sample. TCRdb re-called the 5' RACE reads with MiXCR, one entry per CDR3 protein. There are about 680,000 distinct CDR3 sequences in the sample; over 45% occur only once, and 30% to 35% lies in the top ten. A word on this clonotype: Its antigen is unidentified.

This receptor was taken from a woman aged 55-69 years in good health. The gene calls are TRBV12-3 or TRBV12-4 and TRBJ2-1; 8 nucleotides line up with TRBD2. Specimen: blood. The chain's CDR3 is CASSLRTSQREQFF. Written as DNA, the CDR3 is TGTGCCAGCAGTTTAAGGACTAGCCAGCGTGAGCAGTTCTTC.